This T cell receptor (beta chain) stems from a study of OX40 agonist ivuxolimab in advanced cancers. V was clipped by 4 bases and J by 6 bases; unmatched bases: 8. The germline gives CDR1 ENHRY, CDR2 SYGVKD. The CDR3 spans 14 residues. Clones were read by immunoSEQ multiplex PCR, and TCRdb kept only the in-frame ones, dropping some. The sample records more than 45,000 clones, about 84% being singletons. The rearrangement uses TRBV10-3 and TRBJ1-1; TRBD1 aligns across 7 bases. This TCR derives from an adult with an advanced solid tumor such as melanoma, head and neck, liver or kidney cancer. The source was CD4+ or CD8+ T cells sorted from blood, collected in a trial of the OX40 agonist ivuxolimab. The CDR3: CAISVRTGNAEAFF. Here the CDR3 DNA reads TGTGCCATCAGTGTGCGGACAGGTAACGCTGAAGCTTTCTTT.